A single sample gave rise to the 15 T cell receptor beta chains below, sequenced in a study of T cells in Graves' hyperthyroidism and ophthalmopathy (dated by TCRdb to about 2019). The library relied on multiplex PCR. Sequencer: Illumina HiSeq 2000. Amplification of TCR beta CDR3 regions was carried out from RNA transcripts. For the first round of RT-PCR on the TCR CDR3, the HTBI primer set was used together with the Qiagen OneStep RT-PCR kit. TCRdb's own reprocessing of the public reads used fastp at Q25 and MiXCR and kept productive beta chains. Rows are unified per CDR3 protein, each entry keeping the most common DNA and genes. This sample lists 620,000 or so distinct CDR3 sequences; more than 14% were detected once. The ten largest clonotypes hold approximately 12% of the sample. The sample was blood. The receptors come from a woman aged 45 to 65 with Graves' ophthalmopathy.

CDR3 coding DNA: TGTGCCAGCAGCGAGGGTATGGCGGGTGCCTACGAGCAGTACTTC. Its protein product is CASSEGMAGAYEQYF. The chain is built from TRBV9 and TRBJ2-7; tentative D call: TRBD2 (5 bases). With 3 bases removed from V and 2 bases from J, the gap between germline ends came to 15 bases. Germline CDR1 is SGDLS and CDR2 is YYNGEE. The CDR3 extends over 15 amino acids.

This clonotype came up many times. This chain links TRBV6-1 with TRBJ2-3; D call uncertain. Germline V gene data show CDR1 as MNHNS and CDR2 as SASEGT. The length of the CDR3 is 11 residues. V was trimmed by 7 bases and J by 4 bases, leaving 6 bases between them. The chain's CDR3 is CASNEADTQYF. The CDR3 DNA sequence: TGTGCCAGCAACGAGGCAGATACGCAGTATTTT.

There are many counts of this clonotype. V gene TRBV12-3 or TRBV12-4 combines with J gene TRBJ2-7, with 7 bases matching TRBD2. This CDR3 comprises 15 residues. V was clipped by 2 bases and J by 2 bases; unmatched bases: 6. The CDR3 DNA sequence: TGTGCCAGCAGTTTAAGACTAGCCGCCGCCTACGAGCAGTACTTC. Its translation: CASSLRLAAAYEQYF.

This clonotype was seen ten or more times. The chain recombines TRBV12-3 or TRBV12-4 with TRBJ2-1; 7 nucleotides align to TRBD2. The CDR3 consists of 15 residues. Trimming removed 3 bases from V and 7 bases from J; junction bases left unmatched: 9. CDR3 DNA sequence: TGTGCCAGCAGTTTCGGGCGGGGGTGGCGAAATGAGCAGTTCTTC. Translating gives CASSFGRGWRNEQFF.

The sample holds many counts of this clonotype. The chain links TRBV12-3 or TRBV12-4 to TRBJ2-2; 10 bases agree with TRBD2. This CDR3 is built from 17 residues. V lost 5 bases and J lost 5; bases outside the gene matches: 11. In DNA, the CDR3 is TGTGCCAGCAGTCGACCGGGACTAGCGCATATGACCGGGGAGCTGTTTTTT. This gives the protein CASSRPGLAHMTGELFF.

This sequence joins TRBV2 and TRBJ1-5; D possibly corresponds to TRBD1 (5 bases). Germline V lookup: CDR1 SNHLY, CDR2 FYNNEI. The ends were cut back, 6 bases at V and 5 bases at J, with 17 bases in the middle. The CDR3 is made up of 15 amino acids. The CDR3 DNA follows: TGTGCCAGCAGGCCCCAGAGGGGTCAGGATCAGCCCCAGCATTTT. This translates into CASRPQRGQDQPQHF.

This clonotype was picked up many times. This chain connects TRBV29-1 to TRBJ2-5; D may be TRBD1 (6 bases). The CDR3 is made up of 14 amino acids. V lost 6 bases, J lost 5 bases, and 19 bases lay in between. Germline CDR1 and CDR2: SQVTM and ANQGSEA. In nucleotides, the CDR3 is TGCAGCGTCGATTGGGACAACTCGGGGGAGACCCAGTACTTC. It is translated as CSVDWDNSGETQYF.

In this sample, this clonotype turned up a few times. This chain joins TRBV18 and TRBJ2-7; TRBD1 matches at 8 bases. Germline loops: CDR1 KGHSH, CDR2 LQKENI. This CDR3 spans 16 amino acids. The junction had 8 bases not matched to a gene; V was cut back by 3 bases and J by 1 base. The CDR3 DNA follows: TGTGCCAGCTCACCGTCAGGGGGCGGACGATCCTACGAGCAGTACTTC. Encoded protein: CASSPSGGGRSYEQYF.

This clonotype was counted only a few times. This chain joins TRBV7-3 and TRBJ1-2; TRBD1 might be the D (6 bases). The CDR3 totals 13 residues. Germline assignment: CDR1 SGHTA and CDR2 FQGTGA. Trimming shortened V by 5 bases and J by 7 bases, and 14 bases separated the two germline ends. CDR3 DNA sequence: TGTGCCAGCAGCAGCCCGACAGGCGCTGGCTACACCTTC. Translation: CASSSPTGAGYTF.

This clonotype occurred many times. This rearrangement joins TRBV3-1 to TRBJ1-1, with D unresolved. V dropped 1 base and J dropped 1 base, with 13 bases sitting between them. Germline V lookup: CDR1 LGHDT, CDR2 YNNKEL (reference sequence). The CDR3 consists of 16 residues. The CDR3 loop reads CASSQVGSRRNTEAFF. CDR3 bases: TGTGCCAGCAGCCAAGTAGGGAGCCGGAGGAACACTGAAGCTTTCTTT.

This clonotype has only a few counts. The chain uses TRBV6-5 and TRBJ2-2; D is perhaps TRBD2 (5 bases). The CDR3 has 16 amino acids. V gave up 0 bases and J gave up 6 bases, with 14 bases separating them. The germline V gene has CDR1 MNHEY and CDR2 SVGAGI. The CDR3 is CASSYSSEGLSGELFF. The DNA of the CDR3 is TGTGCCAGCAGTTACTCGTCCGAGGGTCTTTCCGGGGAGCTGTTTTTT.

There are many counts of this clonotype. The genes are TRBV2 and TRBJ1-1; D ambiguous. Germline assignment: CDR1 SNHLY and CDR2 FYNNEI. This CDR3 is 13 amino acids long. Trimming stripped 2 bases from V and 2 bases from J, with 6 bases between. The CDR3 is CASSEQINTEAFF. Written as DNA, the CDR3 is TGTGCCAGCAGTGAACAGATAAACACTGAAGCTTTCTTT.

This clonotype has more than one count but fewer than ten. V gene TRBV29-1 combines with J gene TRBJ2-5, with 9 bases identical to TRBD1. The junction had 3 bases not matched to a gene; V was cut back by 1 base and J by 0 bases. The CDR3 has 15 amino acids. Germline values: CDR1 SQVTM, CDR2 ANQGSEA. The CDR3, as DNA: TGCAGCGTTGAAGGACAGGGGGGGCACCAAGAGACCCAGTACTTC. Protein: CSVEGQGGHQETQYF.

The rearrangement uses TRBV11-3 and TRBJ2-2; 7 bases align to TRBD1. Germline CDR1 SGHNT, CDR2 YENEEA. The CDR3 runs 16 residues. The trim removed 5 bases at V and 7 bases at J, leaving 13 bases unmatched. The CDR3 here is CASSHKGGWTDGELFF. The CDR3 DNA reads as TGTGCCAGCAGCCACAAAGGGGGCTGGACGGACGGGGAGCTGTTTTTT.

This clonotype came up many times. This chain uses TRBV28 with TRBJ2-7; D remains unclear. This CDR3 has 11 amino acids. In germline, CDR1 is MDHEN, CDR2 SYDVKM. V gave up 7 bases and J gave up 0 bases, with 4 bases separating them. The CDR3 bases are TGTGCCAGCATGAACTCCTACGAGCAGTACTTC. This gives the protein CASMNSYEQYF.